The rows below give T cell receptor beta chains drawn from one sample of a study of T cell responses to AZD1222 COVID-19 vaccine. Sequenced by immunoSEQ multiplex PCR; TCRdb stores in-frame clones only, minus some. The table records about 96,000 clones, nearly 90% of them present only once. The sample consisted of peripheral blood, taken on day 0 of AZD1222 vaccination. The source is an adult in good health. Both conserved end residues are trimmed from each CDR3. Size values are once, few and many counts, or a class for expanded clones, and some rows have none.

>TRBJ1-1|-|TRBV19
ASSADRTDTEAF
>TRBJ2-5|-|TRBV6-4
ASSDGGRRKETQY
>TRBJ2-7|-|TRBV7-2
ASSPGVKQY
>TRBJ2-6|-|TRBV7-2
ASSLVLITGANVLT
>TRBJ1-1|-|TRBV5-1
ASSLDRGMNTEAF
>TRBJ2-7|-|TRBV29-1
SVVPDGGGYEQY
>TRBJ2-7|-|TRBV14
ASSQTNSYEQY
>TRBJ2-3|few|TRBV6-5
ASTEVAGGTDTQY
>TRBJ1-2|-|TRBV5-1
ASKSISDYGYT
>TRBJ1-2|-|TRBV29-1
SVVGTGGIYGYT
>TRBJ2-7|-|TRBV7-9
ASSPRGKHYEQY
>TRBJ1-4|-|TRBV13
ASSLGRRDGKLF
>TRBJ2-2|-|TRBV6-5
ASSYTGGTGELF
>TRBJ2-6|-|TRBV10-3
AITGGGPGANVLT
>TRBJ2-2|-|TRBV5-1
ASSPTPGTGELF
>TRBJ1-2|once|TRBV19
ASSGIDNYGYT
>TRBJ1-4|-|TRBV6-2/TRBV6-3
ASSEISTNEKLF
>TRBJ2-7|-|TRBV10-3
AIKGDGGAYEQY
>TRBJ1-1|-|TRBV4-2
ASSPGAGDRTNTEAF
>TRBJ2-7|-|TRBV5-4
ASSPTPGRTNYEQY
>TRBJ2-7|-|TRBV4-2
ASSQPPNRGGEQY
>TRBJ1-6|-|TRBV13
ASSVMLRAKPGSPLH
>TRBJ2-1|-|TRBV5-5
ASSLTLAGGQGEQF
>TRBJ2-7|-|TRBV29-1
SVRWTPYEQY
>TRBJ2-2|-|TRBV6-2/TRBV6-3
ASSFQGAGELF
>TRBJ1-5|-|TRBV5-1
ASSFDTGSNQPQH
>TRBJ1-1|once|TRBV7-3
ASSYGQGNTEAF
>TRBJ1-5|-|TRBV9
ASSPDPNQPQH
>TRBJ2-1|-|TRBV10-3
AISESDYNEQF
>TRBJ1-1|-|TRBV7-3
ASSPQGNTEAF
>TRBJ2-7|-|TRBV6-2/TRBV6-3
ASSEDSATFYEQY
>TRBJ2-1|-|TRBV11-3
ASSPSPGPQWEQF
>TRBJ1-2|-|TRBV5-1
ASSLGTVNYGYT
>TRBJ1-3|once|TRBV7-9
ASSAGGQGNTIY
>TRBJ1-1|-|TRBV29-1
SVGGTGFVEAF
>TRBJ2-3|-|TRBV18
ASSPPGGGKDTQY
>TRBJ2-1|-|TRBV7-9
ASSPPGGPYNEQF
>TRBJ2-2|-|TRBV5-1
ASSLVRPPGELF
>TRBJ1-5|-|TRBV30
AWSSAFDQPQH
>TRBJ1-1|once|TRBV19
ASSRGQGRGFDTEAF
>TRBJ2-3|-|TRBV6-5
ASRTTGGPDTQY
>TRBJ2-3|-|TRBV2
ASSGETSTDTQY
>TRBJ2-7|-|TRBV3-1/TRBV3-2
ASSQLPTGLAYEQY
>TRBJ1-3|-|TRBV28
ASSFDETGYGNTIY
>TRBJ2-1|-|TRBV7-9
ASSFQGQKYNEQF
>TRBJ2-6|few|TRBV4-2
ASSQEGVGGANVLT